The 3 T cell receptor beta chains reported below all come from one sample, sequenced in a study of shared clonotypes between healthy human individuals. This table comes from immunoSEQ multiplex PCR, and its TCRdb copy is limited to in-frame clones, with some not included. The table includes around 700,000 clones, about 91% detected once. Naivety among CD8 cells was defined by CD45RO negativity and positive CCR7 selection, thereby excluding terminally differentiated effector memory CD45RA+ cells. The specimen sequenced was naive CD8+ T cells sorted from blood. The receptors derive from a man in his thirties or forties in good health.

This clone was detected only once. This rearrangement joins TRBV6-1 to TRBJ1-5; possibly TRBD1 for D (5 bases). This CDR3 contains 15 residues. V lost 3 bases, J lost 5 bases, and 14 bases lay in between. Germline V gene data show CDR1 as MNHNS and CDR2 as SASEGT. The CDR3 bases are TGTGCCAGCAGTGAGGGACGGACGGTTCATCAGCCCCAGCATTTT. It is translated as CASSEGRTVHQPQHF.

The chain joins TRBV27 to TRBJ2-2; 10 nucleotides align to TRBD2. V dropped 5 bases and J dropped 8; count of bases not matched to a gene: 8. There are 15 residues in the CDR3. CDR1 and CDR2 from the germline V gene are MNHEY and SMNVEV (reference sequence). The CDR3 loop is CASSPRTSGAGELFF. DNA for the CDR3: TGTGCCAGCAGTCCGAGAACTAGCGGGGCAGGGGAGCTGTTTTTT.

The rearrangement joins TRBV6-6 to TRBJ2-1, with D unclear. The length of the CDR3 is 13 residues. The germline gives CDR1 MNHNY, CDR2 SVGAGI (reference sequence). The DNA for the CDR3 is TGTGCGAGCGCGGCGACCTCCTACAATGAGCAGTTCTTC. Amino acid sequence: CASAATSYNEQFF.